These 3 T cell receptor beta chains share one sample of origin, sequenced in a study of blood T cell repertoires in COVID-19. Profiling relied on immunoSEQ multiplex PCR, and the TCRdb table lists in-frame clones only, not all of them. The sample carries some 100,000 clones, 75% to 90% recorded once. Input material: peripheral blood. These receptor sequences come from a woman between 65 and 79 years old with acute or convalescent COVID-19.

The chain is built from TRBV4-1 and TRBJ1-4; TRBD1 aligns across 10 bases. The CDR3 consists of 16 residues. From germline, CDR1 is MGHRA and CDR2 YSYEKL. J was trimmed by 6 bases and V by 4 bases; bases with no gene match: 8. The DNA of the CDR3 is TGCGCCAGCAGCCCCACCGCGACAGGGGGCTATGAAAAACTGTTTTTT. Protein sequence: CASSPTATGGYEKLFF.

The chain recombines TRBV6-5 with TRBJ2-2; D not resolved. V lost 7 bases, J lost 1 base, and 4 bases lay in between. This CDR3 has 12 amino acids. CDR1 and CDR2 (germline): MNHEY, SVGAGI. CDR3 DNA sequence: TGTGCCAGCACCGGGAACACCGGGGAGCTGTTTTTT. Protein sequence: CASTGNTGELFF.

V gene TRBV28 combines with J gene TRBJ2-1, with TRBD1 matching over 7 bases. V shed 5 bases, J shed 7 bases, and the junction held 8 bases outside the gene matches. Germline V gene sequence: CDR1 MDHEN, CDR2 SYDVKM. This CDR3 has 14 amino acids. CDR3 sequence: CASSPWDRDNEQFF. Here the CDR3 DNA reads TGTGCCAGCAGTCCGTGGGACAGAGATAATGAGCAGTTCTTC.